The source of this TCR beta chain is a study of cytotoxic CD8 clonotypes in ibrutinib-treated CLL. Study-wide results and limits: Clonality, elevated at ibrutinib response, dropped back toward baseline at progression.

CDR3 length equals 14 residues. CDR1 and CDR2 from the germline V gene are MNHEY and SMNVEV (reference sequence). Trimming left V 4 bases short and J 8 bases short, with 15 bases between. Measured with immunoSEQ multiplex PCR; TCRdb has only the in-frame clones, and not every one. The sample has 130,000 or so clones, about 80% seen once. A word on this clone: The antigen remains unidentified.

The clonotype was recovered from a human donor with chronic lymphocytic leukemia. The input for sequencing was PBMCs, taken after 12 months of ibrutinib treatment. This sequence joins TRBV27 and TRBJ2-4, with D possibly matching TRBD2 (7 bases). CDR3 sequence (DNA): TGTGCCAGCAGTTACCGGGGGGCGCTGGACATTCAGTACTTC. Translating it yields CASSYRGALDIQYF.